Each of the 7 T cell receptor beta chains below was sequenced from the same sample in a study of blood T cell repertoires in COVID-19 (TCRdb year 2020). Receptors were amplified or captured by the immunoSEQ multiplex PCR assay. TCRdb mirrors the immuneACCESS table, restricted to in-frame sequences. Some clones are absent from its copies; in checked studies, under half trace to an unresolved V gene, and the reason for the others is unknown. For this sample the table gives about 80,000 clones, of which 65% to 85% were detected only once. Jointly, the top ten make up about 42% of the sample. Sequencing was carried out using peripheral blood. These receptors were obtained from a man older than 75 with active or convalescent COVID-19.

The chain employs TRBV19 and TRBJ1-2, with 9 bases fitting TRBD1. The CDR3 extends over 14 amino acids. The J segment lost 8 bases and the V segment lost 5 bases, leaving 9 bases of the junction unmatched. Germline values: CDR1 LNHDA, CDR2 SQIVND (reference sequence). CDR3 sequence (DNA): TGTGCCAGTAGTTTGGGACAGGGATATGACGGCTACACCTTC. Translation gives CASSLGQGYDGYTF.

The genes are TRBV3-1 (or the pseudogene TRBV3-2) and TRBJ1-3; D is unresolved. The CDR3 totals 14 residues. V gave up 4 bases and J gave up 4 bases, with 11 bases separating them. Germline V lookup: CDR1 LGHDT, CDR2 YNNKEL (reference sequence). The CDR3 DNA follows: TGTGCCAGCAGCCCCATAGCCTCCGGAAACACCATATATTTT. Encoded protein: CASSPIASGNTIYF.

This clone was picked up one time. One junction end does not reproduce the germline sequence, and a read error may be involved. The chain links TRBV7-6 to TRBJ1-2; 11 bases agree with TRBD1. Germline-derived CDR1 and CDR2 are SGHVS and FNYEAQ. The CDR3 totals 12 residues. CDR3 in DNA: TGTGCCAGCAGCACTCGGACAGGGGGCCATCGCTTC. Its translation is CASSTRTGGHRF.

This chain connects TRBV11-1 to TRBJ2-3; TRBD1 aligns across 7 bases. The CDR3 sequence is 16 residues long. The trim removed 5 bases at V and 0 bases at J, leaving 8 bases unmatched. Per the germline V gene, CDR1 is SGHAT and CDR2 is FQDESV (reference sequence). Here the CDR3 reads CASSTSRGRSTDTQYF. For the CDR3, the DNA is TGTGCCAGCAGCACCTCCAGGGGGAGAAGCACAGATACGCAGTATTTT.

The chain carries TRBV30 and TRBJ2-5; 7 nucleotides align to TRBD1. J gave up 4 bases and V 2 bases, and 7 bases lay outside the gene matches. The CDR3 extends over 14 amino acids. CDR1 is GTSNPN, CDR2 SVGIG, per germline (reference sequence). CDR3 residues: CAWSPRTGAETQYF. The CDR3 DNA sequence: TGTGCCTGGAGTCCGCGGACAGGAGCAGAGACCCAGTACTTC. Complete variable domain (other parts from reference TRBV30 and TRBJ2-5): SQTIHQWPATLVQPVGSPLSLECTVEGTSNPNLYWYRQAAGRGLQLLFYSVGIGQISSEVPQNLSASRPQDRQFILSSKKLLLSDSGFYLCAWSPRTGAETQYFGPGTRLLVL.

The chain uses TRBV9 and TRBJ1-2; D unclear. This CDR3 has 13 residues. The ends were cut back, 4 bases at V and 2 bases at J, with 9 bases in the middle. Germline V gene data show CDR1 as SGDLS and CDR2 as YYNGEE. The CDR3 loop reads CASSPQENYGYTF. The CDR3 DNA reads TGTGCCAGCAGCCCCCAGGAAAACTATGGCTACACCTTC.

The sample holds many counts of this clone. The V gene is TRBV7-9, the J gene TRBJ1-5; TRBD1 matches at 8 bases. The germline V gene encodes CDR1 SEHNR and CDR2 FQNEAQ (reference sequence). The CDR3 covers 18 residues. Germline trimming cut 1 base from V and 4 bases from J; bases unmatched to any gene: 12. The chain's CDR3 is CASSLDRGRGQENQPQHF. The CDR3 region has the DNA TGTGCCAGCAGCTTAGATCGGGGCAGGGGACAGGAGAATCAGCCCCAGCATTTT. Based on the CDR3 plus reference TRBV7-9 and TRBJ1-5, the full variable domain is DTGVSQNPRHKITKRGQNVTFRCDPISEHNRLYWYRQTLGQGPEFLTYFQNEAQLEKSRLLSDRFSAERPKGSFSTLEIQRTEQGDSAMYLCASSLDRGRGQENQPQHFGDGTRLSIL.